The 16 T cell receptor beta chains below come from one sample, sequenced in a study of blood T cell repertoires in COVID-19. TCRdb keeps only in-frame clones here, not all; method: immunoSEQ multiplex PCR. Of fewer than 70,000 clones detected, 75% to 90% appear once; the ten largest clones hold about 8.9%. Sequencing input: peripheral blood. These receptors were taken from a middle-aged man with active COVID-19.

The rearrangement uses TRBV7-9 and TRBJ2-7, with 8 bases that match TRBD1. CDR1 and CDR2 (germline): SEHNR, FQNEAQ (reference sequence). The CDR3 has 16 amino acids. J was trimmed by 3 bases and V by 6 bases; bases with no gene match: 13. CDR3 sequence: CASSYRATTGDYEQYF. The CDR3 coding sequence is TGTGCCAGCAGTTACAGAGCCACGACAGGGGACTACGAGCAGTACTTC. Using reference TRBV7-9 and TRBJ2-7 for the parts outside the CDR3, the full variable domain is DTGVSQNPRHKITKRGQNVTFRCDPISEHNRLYWYRQTLGQGPEFLTYFQNEAQLEKSRLLSDRFSAERPKGSFSTLEIQRTEQGDSAMYLCASSYRATTGDYEQYFGPGTRLTVT.

This chain joins TRBV7-2 and TRBJ1-5; no clear D gene. In germline, CDR1 is SGHTA, CDR2 FQGNSA. The V end lost 1 base, the J end lost 0 bases, and 7 bases lay between the germline ends. This CDR3 is 15 amino acids long. CDR3 region: CASSLGLSSNQPQHF. CDR3 nucleotide sequence: TGTGCCAGCAGCTTAGGACTCAGTAGCAATCAGCCCCAGCATTTT.

V usage is TRBV19 and J usage is TRBJ1-1; D might be TRBD1 (5 bases). Deletions cut 3 bases from V and 2 bases from J, with 10 bases between. The germline V gene encodes CDR1 LNHDA and CDR2 SQIVND (reference sequence). The CDR3 loop spans 14 amino acids. CDR3 sequence (DNA): TGTGCCAGTAGTATTCGGGGGTTTAACACTGAAGCTTTCTTT. This translates into CASSIRGFNTEAFF.

This chain links TRBV6-1 with TRBJ2-3; 8 bases fit TRBD2. The CDR3 loop spans 15 amino acids. In germline, CDR1 is MNHNS, CDR2 SASEGT. J was trimmed by 4 bases and V by 3 bases; bases with no gene match: 6. The CDR3 region is CASSEAGGGADTQYF. DNA of the CDR3: TGTGCCAGCAGTGAGGCGGGGGGCGGGGCAGATACGCAGTATTTT.

The chain carries TRBV7-2 and TRBJ2-3, with TRBD1 matching 7 bases. CDR1 is SGHTA and CDR2 is FQGNSA in the germline V gene. Germline trimming cut 5 bases from V and 0 bases from J; bases unmatched to any gene: 11. The CDR3 is made up of 17 amino acids. In nucleotides, the CDR3 is TGTGCCAGCAGCCTCCTAGGGGTGGGACAGAGCACAGATACGCAGTATTTT. It codes for CASSLLGVGQSTDTQYF.

The table lists this clone with a count of one. V gene TRBV10-3 combines with J gene TRBJ1-1, with D possibly matching TRBD1 (6 bases). The V end was cut by 10 bases, the J end by 4 bases, with 16 bases between. In germline, CDR1 is ENHRY, CDR2 SYGVKD. This CDR3 is 13 amino acids long. CDR3 residues: CATYREESTEAFF. CDR3 nucleotides: TGTGCCACCTACAGGGAAGAGAGCACTGAAGCTTTCTTT.

This rearrangement joins TRBV19 to TRBJ2-3, with TRBD2 matching over 10 bases. Trimming took 6 bases from V and 4 from J; bases not matched to a gene: 10. CDR1 and CDR2 (germline): LNHDA, SQIVND (reference sequence). This CDR3 is built from 16 residues. CDR3 sequence reads: CASRVRAGGPSDTQYF. As DNA, the CDR3 is TGTGCCAGTAGAGTCCGAGCGGGGGGGCCTTCAGATACGCAGTATTTT.

The chain carries TRBV9 and TRBJ1-2, with D perhaps TRBD1 (5 bases). The CDR3 is 15 amino acids. Trimming pared 4 bases from V and 4 bases from J, leaving 17 bases between. Germline V gene lookup returns CDR1 SGDLS and CDR2 YYNGEE. The CDR3: CASSPVGGGSYGYTF. CDR3 nucleotide sequence: TGTGCCAGCAGCCCCGTGGGCGGGGGGAGCTATGGCTACACCTTC.

The V call is TRBV5-1, the J call TRBJ1-3; D perhaps matches TRBD1 (6 bases). The V and J ends lost 2 bases and 2 bases respectively, with 14 bases between them. The CDR3 has 16 amino acids. The germline V gene has CDR1 SGHRS and CDR2 YFSETQ. CDR3 bases: TGCGCCAGCAGCTTAAGGGGGATTTATCCTGGAAACACCATATATTTT. This gives the protein CASSLRGIYPGNTIYF.

This chain links TRBV7-9 with TRBJ2-1; the D gene is possibly TRBD2 (6 bases). V lost 5 bases, J lost 8 bases, and 13 bases lay in between. The CDR3 has 13 amino acids. Germline-derived CDR1 and CDR2 are SEHNR and FQNEAQ (reference sequence). As DNA, the CDR3 is TGTGCCAGCAGCCTACATCGACTAGATGAGCAGTTCTTC. The encoded protein is CASSLHRLDEQFF.

This clone was seen just once. The chain combines TRBV3-1 (or the pseudogene TRBV3-2) with TRBJ2-4; 7 positions match TRBD2. After removal of 4 bases from V and 5 bases from J, the junction contained 8 bases not matched to a gene. The CDR3 length is 15 residues. From germline, CDR1 is LGHDT and CDR2 YNNKEL (reference sequence). The CDR3 loop is CASSPIRGDENIQYF. In DNA, the CDR3 is TGTGCCAGCAGCCCGATCCGGGGGGACGAAAACATTCAGTACTTC.

The rearrangement joins TRBV5-1 to TRBJ1-1; D is uncertain. Germline CDR1 is SGHRS and CDR2 is YFSETQ. CDR3 length equals 14 residues. Trimming left V 0 bases short and J 0 bases short, with 6 bases between. This CDR3 reads CASSLESMNTEAFF. The CDR3 DNA reads as TGCGCCAGCAGCTTGGAGAGTATGAACACTGAAGCTTTCTTT.

V is TRBV18 and J is TRBJ1-1; 11 nucleotides agree with TRBD1. J gave up 10 bases and V 4 bases, and 2 bases lay outside the gene matches. The CDR3 covers 12 residues. CDR1 and CDR2 from the germline V gene are KGHSH and LQKENI. This CDR3 reads CASSLGQGGAFF. The CDR3 DNA sequence: TGTGCCAGCTCACTGGGACAGGGGGGAGCTTTCTTT.

This clone was observed a handful of times. This sequence joins TRBV19 and TRBJ2-1, with a weak D call TRBD2 (5 bases). The V end was cut by 6 bases, the J end by 7 bases, with 13 bases between. Germline V gives CDR1 LNHDA, CDR2 SQIVND (reference sequence). This CDR3 is built from 13 residues. The chain's CDR3 is CASSVLRGNEQFF. CDR3 in DNA: TGTGCCAGTAGCGTTCTCAGAGGGAATGAGCAGTTCTTC.

The chain joins TRBV24-1 to TRBJ2-7; D ambiguous. This CDR3 is 13 amino acids long. The germline V and J ends were trimmed by 1 base and 12 bases, with 15 bases remaining between them. Germline loops: CDR1 KGHDR, CDR2 SFDVKD. CDR3 sequence: CATSDLSGNQWYF. The CDR3 DNA reads as TGTGCCACCAGTGATTTATCAGGCAACCAGTGGTACTTC.

The rearrangement uses TRBV10-1 and TRBJ2-1, with 10 bases that match TRBD2. This CDR3 contains 14 residues. The ends lost 6 bases at V and 3 bases at J; junction bases unmatched: 2. Germline CDR1 is WNHNN and CDR2 is SYGVQD (reference sequence). CDR3 in amino acids: CASSSSGGYNEQFF. Here the CDR3 DNA reads TGCGCCAGCAGCTCTAGCGGGGGCTACAATGAGCAGTTCTTC.